The T cell receptor beta chain under discussion was sequenced for a study of T cell changes during pregnancy in multiple sclerosis. The protocol was immunoSEQ multiplex PCR, while the TCRdb copy is restricted to in-frame clones and leaves out a portion. The repertoire has around 51,000 clones, 90% to 95% of them found once; the top ten carry 1.5% to 2%. Germline V gene lookup returns CDR1 SGHTA and CDR2 FQGNSA. There are 14 residues in the CDR3. V lost 7 bases and J lost 1, with 14 bases in between. The source of this sequence is a female donor with multiple sclerosis, enrolled in a pregnancy study. The genes are TRBV7-2 and TRBJ2-7; weak D call: TRBD1 (6 bases). Sequenced material: peripheral blood, taken in the second trimester of pregnancy. CDR3 coding DNA: TGTGCCAGCACCACCTCGACAGGATCCTACGAGCAGTACTTC. As protein: CASTTSTGSYEQYF. The full variable domain, its missing parts supplied by reference TRBV7-2 and TRBJ2-7, is GAGVSQSPSNKVTEKGKDVELRCDPISGHTALYWYRQSLGQGLEFLIYFQGNSAPDKSGLPSDRFSAERTGGSVSTLTIQRTQQEDSAVYLCASTTSTGSYEQYFGPGTRLTVT.